The 16 T cell receptor beta chains below were found in one sample sequenced in a study of blood T cell repertoires in COVID-19. The data were produced by immunoSEQ multiplex PCR, yet TCRdb's version contains in-frame clones alone and is incomplete. The sample holds over 50,000 clones, approximately 81% seen once. Sequencing was carried out using PBMCs or T cells enriched from blood (not recorded which). The source is a woman aged 40 to 49 with acute COVID-19.

The chain combines TRBV5-1 with TRBJ2-5; TRBD1 might be the D (6 bases). The CDR3 totals 15 residues. CDR1 SGHRS and CDR2 YFSETQ come from the germline V gene. V was pared by 0 bases and J by 5 bases, with 14 bases between. The CDR3 reads CASSLATGRGETQYF. The CDR3 coding sequence is TGCGCCAGCAGCTTGGCCACAGGGAGAGGTGAGACCCAGTACTTC.

This chain uses TRBV3-1 (or the pseudogene TRBV3-2) with TRBJ2-1; 9 nucleotides agree with TRBD2. The CDR3 is made up of 16 amino acids. Germline values: CDR1 LGHDT, CDR2 YNNKEL (reference sequence). V trimming: 0 bases; J trimming: 6 bases; junction bases outside the gene matches: 6. CDR3 sequence: CASSQDPLAGTNEQFF. The CDR3 DNA sequence: TGTGCCAGCAGCCAAGATCCTCTAGCGGGAACCAATGAGCAGTTCTTC.

The genes are TRBV5-1 and TRBJ1-1, with unresolved D. Trimming cost V 4 bases and J 0 bases, with 10 bases left between them. Germline CDR1 is SGHRS and CDR2 is YFSETQ. The CDR3 extends over 14 amino acids. This CDR3 is CASSLGNLNTEAFF. The DNA of the CDR3 is TGCGCCAGCAGCCTCGGGAATCTGAACACTGAAGCTTTCTTT.

The V and J genes are TRBV19 and TRBJ2-5; 10 bases fit TRBD2. The germline V gene encodes CDR1 LNHDA and CDR2 SQIVND (reference sequence). CDR3 length: 18 residues. The ends lost 5 bases at V and 2 bases at J; junction bases unmatched: 14. CDR3 region: CASSPPLAGDWAQETQYF. The CDR3 DNA follows: TGTGCCAGTAGTCCCCCGCTAGCGGGAGACTGGGCTCAAGAGACCCAGTACTTC.

The chain recombines TRBV9 with TRBJ2-5; weak D call: TRBD2 (5 bases). The CDR3 extends over 15 amino acids. Trimming pared 0 bases from V and 5 bases from J, leaving 14 bases between. Per germline, CDR1 SGDLS and CDR2 YYNGEE. For the CDR3, the DNA is TGTGCCAGCAGCGTAGCCCCGGTGGGCGGGGAGACCCAGTACTTC. This codes for CASSVAPVGGETQYF.

This rearrangement joins TRBV27 to TRBJ1-1; D gene ambiguous. There are 15 residues in the CDR3. From germline, CDR1 is MNHEY and CDR2 SMNVEV (reference sequence). The V end lost 3 bases, the J end lost 0 bases, and 11 bases lay between the germline ends. CDR3 sequence: CASSFFRDMNTEAFF. The CDR3, as DNA: TGTGCCAGCAGTTTTTTCAGAGACATGAACACTGAAGCTTTCTTT.

This clone was seen just once. The chain links TRBV7-9 to TRBJ1-3, with D possibly being TRBD1 (5 bases). This CDR3 region has 16 residues. V lost 0 bases to trimming and J lost 0 bases, with 9 bases between them. Germline loops: CDR1 SEHNR, CDR2 FQNEAQ (reference sequence). The CDR3, as DNA: TGTGCCAGCAGCTTAGCGCTTCAGGGCTCTGGAAACACCATATATTTT. Its translation: CASSLALQGSGNTIYF.

The rearrangement links TRBV6-4 to TRBJ1-3, with D possibly matching TRBD1 (6 bases). The length of the CDR3 is 17 residues. Trimming shortened V by 0 bases and J by 2 bases, and 14 bases separated the two germline ends. Germline-derived CDR1 and CDR2 are MRHNA and SNTAGT. The CDR3 region has the DNA TGTGCCAGCAGTGACTCGAAAACAGGGAGGGCTGGAAACACCATATATTTT. Protein sequence: CASSDSKTGRAGNTIYF.

This clone was seen only a few times. The chain joins TRBV19 to TRBJ1-2, with D uncertain. The germline V gene encodes CDR1 LNHDA and CDR2 SQIVND (reference sequence). V was clipped by 5 bases and J by 0 bases, with 4 bases between them. The CDR3 has 12 amino acids. This chain's CDR3 is CASSQTNYGYTF. The CDR3 DNA reads TGTGCCAGTAGTCAGACTAACTATGGCTACACCTTC.

The chain uses TRBV6-5 and TRBJ2-7, with 7 bases lining up with TRBD1. Germline V CDR1 and CDR2: MNHEY, SVGAGI. The CDR3 runs 14 residues. The junction had 9 bases not matched to a gene; V was cut back by 6 bases and J by 4 bases. The CDR3 nucleotides are TGTGCCAGCAGAGGGGGCCCAGGGCGATACGAGCAGTACGTC. Translation: CASRGGPGRYEQYV.

V and J are TRBV6-2 or TRBV6-3 and TRBJ1-5, with 7 bases matching TRBD1. Germline CDR1 reads MNHEY; CDR2 reads SVGEGT. The J segment lost 5 bases and the V segment lost 0 bases, leaving 7 bases of the junction unmatched. This CDR3 is built from 16 residues. CDR3 nucleotide sequence: TGTGCCAGCAGTTACTCGAAGGGGGCCGTGGATCAGCCCCAGCATTTT. As protein: CASSYSKGAVDQPQHF.

V is TRBV6-1 and J is TRBJ2-5, with 7 nucleotides matching TRBD2. The length of the CDR3 is 17 residues. V lost 4 bases and J lost 1; bases outside the gene matches: 12. Germline lookup yields CDR1 MNHNS and CDR2 SASEGT. The CDR3 coding sequence is TGTGCCAGCAGTGGTGGACTTGGCGGGAGTGGCCAAGAGACCCAGTACTTC. It yields the protein CASSGGLGGSGQETQYF.

The chain couples TRBV24-1 to TRBJ2-1, with 8 bases lining up with TRBD1. The V gene's germline CDR1 is KGHDR and CDR2 SFDVKD. CDR3 size: 14 residues. V trimming: 8 bases; J trimming: 7 bases; junction bases outside the gene matches: 9. CDR3 DNA: TGTGCCACCATGTCCAACAGGGGGGTTAATGAGCAGTTCTTC. It codes for CATMSNRGVNEQFF.

This clone was counted only a few times. The J gene is TRBJ2-1, the V gene TRBV7-8, with 11 bases lining up with TRBD2. J lost 3 bases, V lost 1 base, and 2 bases had no gene match. Germline loops: CDR1 SGHVS, CDR2 FQNEAQ. The CDR3 is made up of 16 amino acids. The CDR3 reads CASSLVGTSGYNEQFF. In nucleotides, the CDR3 is TGTGCCAGCAGCTTAGTGGGGACTAGCGGCTACAATGAGCAGTTCTTC. Full variable domain (missing parts from reference TRBV7-8 and TRBJ2-1): GAGVSQSPRYKVAKRGQDVALRCDPISGHVSLFWYQQALGQGPEFLTYFQNEAQLDKSGLPSDRFFAERPEGSVSTLKIQRTQQEDSAVYLCASSLVGTSGYNEQFFGPGTRLTVL.

The chain couples TRBV24-1 to TRBJ2-2; 9 nucleotides match TRBD1. This CDR3 contains 17 residues. The J segment lost 4 bases and the V segment lost 5 bases, leaving 10 bases of the junction unmatched. The germline V gene encodes CDR1 KGHDR and CDR2 SFDVKD. The CDR3 DNA reads TGTGCCACCAGTGTCGCTCGGGGACAGGGTACCACCGGGGAGCTGTTTTTT. It specifies CATSVARGQGTTGELFF.

V gene TRBV4-1 combines with J gene TRBJ1-2, with 8 bases lining up with TRBD1. There are 15 residues in the CDR3. The junction had 6 bases not matched to a gene; V was cut back by 1 base and J by 5 bases. Germline V CDR1 and CDR2: MGHRA, YSYEKL. The CDR3 DNA reads TGCGCCAGCAGCCAAGGGGGGACAGGCCTATATGGCTACACCTTC. This sequence encodes CASSQGGTGLYGYTF.